The next 26 T cell receptor beta chains were all read from a single sample in a study of early stage breast cancer tumors. Profiled with immunoSEQ multiplex PCR; TCRdb holds only in-frame clones, not every one. The profile shows 13,000 to 15,000 clones, approximately 88% of them singletons. Sequenced sample: normal breast tissue next to the tumor. Every receptor here comes from a person aged 30-39 years with breast cancer.

The chain uses TRBV2 and TRBJ1-6, with 10 positions matching TRBD1. Germline CDR1 is SNHLY and CDR2 is FYNNEI. Unmatched junction bases numbered 5, after V lost 8 bases and J lost 7 bases. This CDR3 comprises 14 residues. The chain's CDR3 is CASGGQGENSPLHF. CDR3 DNA: TGTGCCAGCGGAGGACAGGGGGAAAATTCACCCCTCCACTTT. Full variable domain (rest looked up from reference TRBV2 and TRBJ1-6): EPEVTQTPSHQVTQMGQEVILRCVPISNHLYFYWYRQILGQKVEFLVSFYNNEISEKSEIFDDQFSVERPDGSNFTLKIRSTKLEDSAMYFCASGGQGENSPLHFGNGTRLTVT.

V and J are TRBV7-8 and TRBJ2-3; TRBD2 matches at 10 bases. The CDR3 length is 20 residues. J lost 9 bases, V lost 1 base, and 22 bases had no gene match. The germline gives CDR1 SGHVS, CDR2 FQNEAQ. The CDR3 sequence is CASSLDRLAGENRPLGTQYF. The DNA of the CDR3 is TGTGCCAGCAGCTTAGATAGGCTAGCGGGAGAAAATCGGCCACTTGGCACGCAGTATTTT. Variable domain in full (rest from reference TRBV7-8 and TRBJ2-3): GAGVSQSPRYKVAKRGQDVALRCDPISGHVSLFWYQQALGQGPEFLTYFQNEAQLDKSGLPSDRFFAERPEGSVSTLKIQRTQQEDSAVYLCASSLDRLAGENRPLGTQYFGPGTRLTVL.

The chain couples TRBV7-2 to TRBJ1-1; D unclear. The V end was cut by 1 base, the J end by 8 bases, with 8 bases between. CDR1 SGHTA and CDR2 FQGNSA come from the germline V gene. The CDR3 is 12 residues long. In DNA form, the CDR3 reads TGTGCCAGCAGCTTAGGGGGTCCGGAAGCTTTCTTT. It specifies CASSLGGPEAFF.

This sequence joins TRBV30 and TRBJ2-1; TRBD1 might be the D (5 bases). Trimming pared 3 bases from V and 2 bases from J, leaving 14 bases between. Germline CDR1 reads GTSNPN; CDR2 reads SVGIG (reference sequence). CDR3 length: 15 amino acids. CDR3 region: CAWRSSGNPYNEQFF. The CDR3 DNA sequence: TGTGCCTGGAGATCCTCAGGGAATCCCTACAATGAGCAGTTCTTC.

The chain recombines TRBV7-6 with TRBJ2-3; weak D call: TRBD2 (5 bases). CDR1 and CDR2 (germline): SGHVS, FNYEAQ. V was trimmed by 4 bases and J by 4 bases, leaving 18 bases between them. CDR3 length equals 16 residues. The CDR3 sequence is CASSSQYGIGADTQYF. In DNA, the CDR3 is TGTGCCAGCAGCTCCCAATACGGGATAGGCGCAGATACGCAGTATTTT.

This clone has just one count. J is TRBJ2-2 and V is TRBV18; no clear D gene. Looked up from germline, CDR1 is KGHSH and CDR2 is LQKENI. This CDR3 is built from 17 residues. The ends were cut back, 5 bases at V and 0 bases at J, with 16 bases in the middle. In nucleotides, the CDR3 is TGTGCCAGCTCAACCCTAGGACGGTCCGCGAACACCGGGGAGCTGTTTTTT. Amino acid sequence: CASSTLGRSANTGELFF. The entire variable domain, with the rest obtained from reference TRBV18 and TRBJ2-2, is as follows: NAGVMQNPRHLVRRRGQEARLRCSPMKGHSHVYWYRQLPEEGLKFMVYLQKENIIDESGMPKERFSAEFPKEGPSILRIQQVVRGDSAAYFCASSTLGRSANTGELFFGEGSRLTVL.

The CDR3 nucleotides are TGTGCCAGCAGCAAAGCGGGGGAACGGGGCTACACCTTC. This encodes CASSKAGERGYTF. The V call is TRBV21-1, the J call TRBJ1-2. TRBV21-1 counts as a pseudogene. This CDR3 has 13 amino acids.

The gene calls are TRBV27 and TRBJ2-7; D remains unclear. V dropped 3 bases and J dropped 6 bases, with 9 bases sitting between them. The CDR3 is 12 residues long. In germline, CDR1 is MNHEY, CDR2 SMNVEV (reference sequence). The CDR3 region is CASSFNGLEQYF. The CDR3 DNA is TGTGCCAGCAGTTTCAATGGGCTCGAGCAGTACTTC.

This clone was observed once. J is TRBJ2-1 and V is TRBV19, with D possibly being TRBD1 or TRBD2 (5 bases each). The CDR3 runs to 15 residues. The V end lost 0 bases, the J end lost 4 bases, and 10 bases lay between the germline ends. Germline V lookup: CDR1 LNHDA, CDR2 SQIVND (reference sequence). CDR3 in DNA: TGTGCCAGTAGTATAGATGGGACGGTATACAATGAGCAGTTCTTC. Protein product: CASSIDGTVYNEQFF.

The chain combines TRBV7-2 with TRBJ2-7, with D perhaps TRBD1 (6 bases). V was shortened by 0 bases and J by 3 bases, with 15 bases between the two germline ends. CDR1 SGHTA and CDR2 FQGNSA come from the germline V gene. The CDR3 totals 16 residues. CDR3 sequence reads: CASSLAPGGGSYEQYF. Written as DNA, the CDR3 is TGTGCCAGCAGCTTAGCTCCTGGGGGCGGAAGCTACGAGCAGTACTTC.

CDR3: CASSRFLGGGYGYTF. CDR3 in DNA: TGTGCCAGCAGCCGATTTTTAGGGGGCGGGTATGGCTACACCTTC. The chain is built from TRBV6-5 and TRBJ1-2; 7 nucleotides agree with TRBD1. Germline V gives CDR1 MNHEY, CDR2 SVGAGI. This CDR3 contains 15 residues. V gave up 6 bases and J gave up 5 bases; unmatched junction bases: 12.

The CDR3: CASSKGSGRVGAKNIQYF. Here the CDR3 DNA reads TGTGCCAGCAGCAAAGGGAGCGGGAGGGTCGGAGCCAAAAACATTCAGTACTTC. The V call is TRBV7-2, the J call TRBJ2-4; 10 nucleotides line up with TRBD2. The CDR3 extends over 18 amino acids. J gave up 0 bases and V 5 bases, and 10 bases lay outside the gene matches. The germline CDR1 and CDR2 sequences are SGHTA and FQGNSA.

V gene TRBV7-3 combines with J gene TRBJ2-3, with 7 bases lining up with TRBD2. J gave up 0 bases and V 4 bases, and 10 bases lay outside the gene matches. The CDR3 has 17 residues. Germline V gives CDR1 SGHTA, CDR2 FQGTGA. CDR3 in DNA: TGTGCCAGCAGCTCCTCTTTCGCGGGAGCTAGCACAGATACGCAGTATTTT. It is translated as CASSSSFAGASTDTQYF.

The chain's CDR3 is CASSLRNGDWASYEQYF. DNA for the CDR3: TGTGCCAGCAGCTTAAGAAATGGGGACTGGGCAAGTTACGAGCAGTACTTC. The V call is TRBV7-8, the J call TRBJ2-7; D perhaps matches TRBD2 (6 bases). Germline V CDR1 and CDR2: SGHVS, FQNEAQ. Trimming cost V 2 bases and J 4 bases, with 21 bases left between them. CDR3 length: 17 amino acids.

The V and J genes are TRBV6-5 and TRBJ2-3; 7 bases fit TRBD2. The CDR3 is 13 residues long. CDR1 and CDR2 from the germline V gene are MNHEY and SVGAGI. V was clipped by 6 bases and J by 3 bases; unmatched bases: 3. CDR3: CASSPGLTDTQYF. In DNA form, the CDR3 reads TGTGCCAGCAGCCCGGGACTAACAGATACGCAGTATTTT.

V and J are TRBV14 and TRBJ2-1, with 14 bases identical to TRBD2. From germline, CDR1 is SGHDN and CDR2 FVKESK. The CDR3 contains 21 residues. Trimming removed 0 bases from V and 1 base from J; junction bases left unmatched: 11. CDR3 nucleotides: TGTGCCAGCAGCCAAGATTGGTCGGGACTAGCGGGAGAGTGGTCCTACAATGAGCAGTTCTTC. Its translation: CASSQDWSGLAGEWSYNEQFF.

The chain carries TRBV9 and TRBJ2-3; D is uncertain. Germline assignment: CDR1 SGDLS and CDR2 YYNGEE. CDR3 size: 13 residues. V was pared by 4 bases and J by 1 base, with 7 bases between. The CDR3 sequence: CASSPIGTDTQYF. The CDR3 DNA is TGTGCCAGCAGCCCAATCGGCACAGATACGCAGTATTTT.

V is TRBV29-1 and J is TRBJ2-2, with 10 bases identical to TRBD2. Germline CDR1 and CDR2: SQVTM and ANQGSEA. CDR3 length: 14 amino acids. V was pared by 3 bases and J by 8 bases, with 6 bases of the junction left unmatched. CDR3 nucleotide sequence: TGCAGCGTTGACAGCGGGAGGGTTCCGGGGGAGCTGTTTTTT. It specifies CSVDSGRVPGELFF.

This sequence joins TRBV19 and TRBJ2-7, with TRBD2 matching over 9 bases. Per the germline V gene, CDR1 is LNHDA and CDR2 is SQIVND (reference sequence). V lost 3 bases to trimming and J lost 6 bases; unmatched junction nucleotides: 9. CDR3 length: 15 residues. The CDR3 sequence: CASSIQGGGRGEQYF. DNA of the CDR3: TGTGCCAGTAGTATTCAGGGGGGCGGGAGGGGCGAGCAGTACTTC.

V and J are TRBV11-3 and TRBJ1-5, with D possibly being TRBD1 (6 bases). Germline CDR1 and CDR2: SGHNT and YENEEA. This CDR3 is built from 14 residues. V lost 0 bases and J 6 bases, leaving 9 bases between the germline ends. The CDR3 region is CASSLEGAIQPQHF. DNA for the CDR3: TGTGCCAGCAGCTTAGAGGGGGCGATTCAGCCCCAGCATTTT.

V is TRBV15 and J is TRBJ2-1, with D possibly TRBD2 on 5 matching bases. V lost 0 bases and J lost 9, with 12 bases in between. The CDR3 contains 14 residues. Germline values: CDR1 LNHNV, CDR2 YYDKDF (reference sequence). The CDR3 coding sequence is TGTGCCACCAGCAGAGAGCCCTCCAGCGGTGAGCAGTTCTTC. As protein: CATSREPSSGEQFF.

This clone occurred once. The J gene is TRBJ1-2, the V gene TRBV19; the D gene is possibly TRBD1 (5 bases). Looked up from germline, CDR1 is LNHDA and CDR2 is SQIVND (reference sequence). V was shortened by 8 bases and J by 3 bases, with 13 bases between the two germline ends. The CDR3 has 13 amino acids. CDR3: CASSKGLHYGYTF. In DNA form, the CDR3 reads TGTGCCAGTTCGAAGGGGTTACACTATGGCTACACCTTC.

The chain is built from TRBV7-9 and TRBJ2-1, with D possibly being TRBD1 (5 bases). This CDR3 region has 16 residues. Germline V gene sequence: CDR1 SEHNR, CDR2 FQNEAQ (reference sequence). The germline V and J ends were trimmed by 5 bases and 3 bases, with 17 bases remaining between them. The CDR3 bases are TGTGCCAGCAGCCCAACTACAGGAAGCGTCTACAATGAGCAGTTCTTC. Translating it yields CASSPTTGSVYNEQFF.

This clone showed up just a few times. The rearrangement links TRBV2 to TRBJ2-1; either TRBD1 or TRBD2 may fit D (5 bases each). V lost 6 bases and J 13 bases, leaving 10 bases between the germline ends. Germline CDR1 and CDR2: SNHLY and FYNNEI. The CDR3 is 10 amino acids. CDR3 DNA: TGTGCCAGCAGGGGGGAAGACCAGTTCTTC. It specifies CASRGEDQFF.

This chain links TRBV11-1 with TRBJ1-1; D is possibly TRBD1 (5 bases). CDR1 and CDR2 from the germline V gene are SGHAT and FQDESV (reference sequence). The V and J ends lost 8 bases and 1 base respectively, with 17 bases between them. The CDR3 length is 15 residues. The chain's CDR3 is CASSASWGPNTEAFF. CDR3 DNA: TGTGCCAGCTCTGCCAGTTGGGGCCCGAACACTGAAGCTTTCTTT. Filled out from reference TRBV11-1 and TRBJ1-1, the complete variable domain reads EAEVAQSPRYKITEKSQAVAFWCDPISGHATLYWYRQILGQGPELLVQFQDESVVDDSQLPKDRFSAERLKGVDSTLKIQPAELGDSAMYLCASSASWGPNTEAFFGQGTRLTVV.

The V and J genes are TRBV2 and TRBJ2-2; 9 nucleotides align to TRBD2. CDR1 and CDR2 (germline): SNHLY, FYNNEI. CDR3 length equals 15 residues. The J segment lost 6 bases and the V segment lost 6 bases, leaving 8 bases of the junction unmatched. The CDR3 region has the DNA TGTGCCAGCAGAAGGGGGACTAGCACGGCCGGGGAGCTGTTTTTT. Amino acid sequence: CASRRGTSTAGELFF.